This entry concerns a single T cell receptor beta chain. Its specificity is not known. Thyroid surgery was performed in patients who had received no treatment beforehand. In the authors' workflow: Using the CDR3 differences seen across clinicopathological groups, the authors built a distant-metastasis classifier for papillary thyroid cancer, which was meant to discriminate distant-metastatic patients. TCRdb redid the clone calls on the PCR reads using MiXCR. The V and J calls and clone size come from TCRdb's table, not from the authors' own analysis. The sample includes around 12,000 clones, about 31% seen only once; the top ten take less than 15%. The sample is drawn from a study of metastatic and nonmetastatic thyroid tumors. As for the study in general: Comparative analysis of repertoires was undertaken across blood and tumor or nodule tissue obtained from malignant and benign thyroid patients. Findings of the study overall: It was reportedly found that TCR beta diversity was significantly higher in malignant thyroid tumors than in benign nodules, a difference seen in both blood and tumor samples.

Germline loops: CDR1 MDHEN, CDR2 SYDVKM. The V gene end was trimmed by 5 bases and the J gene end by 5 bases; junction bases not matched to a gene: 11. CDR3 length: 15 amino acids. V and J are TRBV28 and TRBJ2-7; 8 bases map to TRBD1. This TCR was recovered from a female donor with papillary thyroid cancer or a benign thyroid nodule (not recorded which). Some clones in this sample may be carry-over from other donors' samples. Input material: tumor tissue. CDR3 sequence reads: CASSPPVQGADEQYF. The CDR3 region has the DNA TGTGCCAGCAGTCCCCCGGTCCAGGGGGCGGACGAGCAGTACTTC. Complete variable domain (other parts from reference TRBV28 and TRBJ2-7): DVKVTQSSRYLVKRTGEKVFLECVQDMDHENMFWYRQDPGLGLRLIYFSYDVKMKEKGDIPEGYSVSREKKERFSLILESASTNQTSMYLCASSPPVQGADEQYFGPGTRLTVT.